The 16 T cell receptor beta chains presented below share a single source sample, sequenced in a study of T-cell reconstitution after alpha-beta-depleted transplantation in children. General study points: Diversity and T-cell counts at one year after transplant derived mostly from new T cells.

TCRbeta library construction was performed incorporating unique molecular identifiers. One entry per CDR3 protein results from TCRdb running MiXCR on the PCR reads. In the table there are 330,000 or so distinct CDR3 sequences, around 7.1% of which are singletons. Their target antigens are unknown. The sample here was peripheral blood, taken 360 days after TCRalphabeta/CD19-depleted stem cell transplant. The receptors originated from a female patient younger than 10 who had a stem cell transplant for Fanconi anemia, so the T cells may come from the graft donor.

This clonotype has only a few counts. The chain recombines TRBV7-3 with TRBJ2-7; no definite D call. The germline gives CDR1 SGHTA, CDR2 FQGTGA. This CDR3 comprises 12 residues. Trimming cost V 5 bases and J 3 bases, with 8 bases left between them. In DNA, the CDR3 is TGTGCCAGCAGCCCGGACGGCTACGAGCAGTACTTC. Protein: CASSPDGYEQYF.

This clonotype was seen many times. This rearrangement joins TRBV28 to TRBJ2-3; 8 nucleotides match TRBD2. In germline, CDR1 is MDHEN, CDR2 SYDVKM. This CDR3 comprises 14 residues. Trimming took 5 bases from V and 7 from J; bases not matched to a gene: 8. The CDR3 is CASSKVAGSYTQYF. Written as DNA, the CDR3 is TGTGCCAGCAGTAAGGTAGCGGGATCCTATACGCAGTATTTT. Full variable domain (remainder filled in from reference TRBV28 and TRBJ2-3): DVKVTQSSRYLVKRTGEKVFLECVQDMDHENMFWYRQDPGLGLRLIYFSYDVKMKEKGDIPEGYSVSREKKERFSLILESASTNQTSMYLCASSKVAGSYTQYFGPGTRLTVL.

In its sample, this clonotype was seen a few times. The rearrangement joins TRBV5-1 to TRBJ1-2, with D maybe TRBD1 (5 bases). Germline CDR1 and CDR2: SGHRS and YFSETQ. The CDR3 runs to 12 residues. V was trimmed by 3 bases and J by 6 bases, leaving 9 bases between them. DNA for the CDR3: TGCGCCAGCAGCTCGGGACGGAATGGCTACACCTTC. The encoded protein is CASSSGRNGYTF.

This clonotype was recorded at least ten times. This chain links TRBV29-1 with TRBJ1-3, with TRBD1 identical over 7 bases. CDR1 SQVTM and CDR2 ANQGSEA come from the germline V gene. The CDR3 sequence is 14 residues long. V shed 4 bases, J shed 0 bases, and the junction held 3 bases outside the gene matches. CDR3 sequence reads: CSVGGQNSGNTIYF. For the CDR3, the DNA is TGCAGCGTTGGGGGACAGAACTCTGGAAACACCATATATTTT.

This clonotype was counted between two and nine times. V gene TRBV6-1 combines with J gene TRBJ1-1, with D possibly matching TRBD1 (6 bases). V was trimmed by 6 bases and J by 1 base, leaving 12 bases between them. The CDR3 consists of 14 residues. The germline V gene encodes CDR1 MNHNS and CDR2 SASEGT. The DNA for the CDR3 is TGTGCCAGCAGGGACGCGGGACAGAACACTGAAGCTTTCTTT. Amino acids: CASRDAGQNTEAFF.

This clonotype turned up a few times. The rearrangement uses TRBV6-1 and TRBJ1-3; unclear D gene. CDR1 and CDR2 from the germline V gene are MNHNS and SASEGT. The CDR3 totals 14 residues. Trimming shortened V by 8 bases and J by 4 bases, and 15 bases separated the two germline ends. The CDR3 loop is CASAPTGAGNTIYF. In DNA, the CDR3 is TGTGCCAGCGCCCCGACGGGTGCGGGAAACACCATATATTTT.

This clonotype was detected a few times. The rearrangement uses TRBV2 and TRBJ1-5; D uncertain. Germline assignment: CDR1 SNHLY and CDR2 FYNNEI. The CDR3 contains 14 residues. V lost 6 bases, J lost 0 bases, and 9 bases lay in between. The CDR3 nucleotides are TGTGCCAGCAGAGAGACACATAGCAATCAGCCCCAGCATTTT. Encoded protein: CASRETHSNQPQHF.

This clonotype was counted at least ten times. The V call is TRBV20-1, the J call TRBJ2-7; 8 bases agree with TRBD2. Germline V gives CDR1 DFQATT, CDR2 SNEGSKA (reference sequence). This CDR3 is built from 14 residues. J was trimmed by 2 bases and V by 3 bases; bases with no gene match: 6. CDR3: CSARERGPPYEQYF. CDR3 DNA sequence: TGCAGTGCTAGGGAGCGGGGGCCTCCCTACGAGCAGTACTTC.

A few counts support this clonotype. The chain uses TRBV10-1 and TRBJ2-3, with TRBD1 identical over 12 bases. This CDR3 is 18 amino acids long. Germline values: CDR1 WNHNN, CDR2 SYGVQD (reference sequence). V lost 6 bases to trimming and J lost 1 base; unmatched junction nucleotides: 11. CDR3 bases: TGCGCCAGCAGACCGTTCGGGACAGGGGGCGCGGGCACAGATACGCAGTATTTT. Translation gives CASRPFGTGGAGTDTQYF.

This rearrangement joins TRBV9 to TRBJ1-1; D might be TRBD1 (5 bases). Looked up from germline, CDR1 is SGDLS and CDR2 is YYNGEE. The CDR3 runs 14 residues. Trimming stripped 2 bases from V and 4 bases from J, with 12 bases between. DNA of the CDR3: TGTGCCAGCAGCGTCAGGGCTGGGAGCACTGAAGCTTTCTTT. The encoded protein is CASSVRAGSTEAFF.

This clonotype was recorded at least ten times. The rearrangement uses TRBV7-2 and TRBJ2-4; tentatively, D is TRBD1 or TRBD2 (6 bases each). This CDR3 is 15 amino acids long. V was clipped by 1 base and J by 9 bases, with 16 bases between them. Per germline, CDR1 SGHTA and CDR2 FQGNSA. The CDR3: CASSLVSGGGGIQYF. CDR3 coding DNA: TGTGCCAGCAGCTTAGTTTCCGGAGGAGGGGGCATTCAGTACTTC.

This clonotype has a count of ten or more. The genes are TRBV7-9 and TRBJ2-1, with D possibly TRBD2 on 5 matching bases. With 6 bases removed from V and 4 bases from J, the gap between germline ends came to 22 bases. There are 17 residues in the CDR3. Per the germline V gene, CDR1 is SEHNR and CDR2 is FQNEAQ (reference sequence). CDR3 region: CASSPVSGPIKYNEQFF. CDR3 in DNA: TGTGCCAGCAGTCCCGTGAGCGGCCCTATAAAGTACAATGAGCAGTTCTTC.

This clonotype was seen only a few times. The V and J genes are TRBV7-9 and TRBJ2-4; no firm D call. The V gene lost 5 bases and the J gene lost 4 bases, with 3 bases spanning the gap. The CDR3 loop spans 11 amino acids. CDR1 is SEHNR, CDR2 FQNEAQ, per germline (reference sequence). The CDR3, as DNA: TGTGCCAGCAGCGTAAAAAACATTCAGTACTTC. Protein sequence: CASSVKNIQYF.

There are many counts of this clonotype. The chain is built from TRBV7-2 and TRBJ2-7, with D possibly being TRBD1 (5 bases). Trimming took 5 bases from V and 0 from J, leaving 8 bases between them. Germline V gene sequence: CDR1 SGHTA, CDR2 FQGNSA. The CDR3 is 13 residues long. CDR3 bases: TGTGCCAGCAGCCCTGGGGCCTCCTACGAGCAGTACTTC. Encoded protein: CASSPGASYEQYF.

In its sample, this clonotype was seen many times. The chain joins TRBV2 to TRBJ2-7, with TRBD1 identical over 8 bases. This CDR3 has 17 residues. V gave up 4 bases and J gave up 2 bases; unmatched junction bases: 13. CDR1 is SNHLY, CDR2 FYNNEI, per germline. The CDR3 sequence is CASSAPRQGTVTYEQYF. CDR3 sequence (DNA): TGTGCCAGCAGTGCCCCGAGACAGGGGACTGTGACCTACGAGCAGTACTTC.

There are many counts of this clonotype. This chain links TRBV28 with TRBJ2-3, with no clear D. V lost 5 bases to trimming and J lost 8 bases, with 8 bases between them. Germline V gives CDR1 MDHEN, CDR2 SYDVKM. The length of the CDR3 is 11 residues. This CDR3 is CASSPLGTQYF. In nucleotides, the CDR3 is TGTGCCAGCAGTCCCCTAGGTACGCAGTATTTT.